The subject of this entry is one T cell receptor (beta chain). In germline, CDR1 is DFQATT, CDR2 SNEGSKA (reference sequence). This CDR3 has 14 amino acids. The V and J ends lost 0 bases and 5 bases, in that order; junction bases with no gene match: 4. Time point given: patch test 1, 2 weeks after DPC sensitization. Regarding treatment: therapeutic diphenylcyclopropenone sensitization with weekly scalp DPC. The data derive from a study of human T cells and chemical hapten exposure. Each CDR3 protein gets one entry after TCRdb re-called the RACE reads with MiXCR. The sample holds 150,000 to 200,000 distinct CDR3 sequences, about 15% seen once.

The gene calls are TRBV20-1 and TRBJ2-7, with 10 bases matching TRBD1. The TCR was taken from a young woman with alopecia areata. Some clones in this sample may be carry-over from other donors' samples. This sample comprised whole blood, obtained in connection with sensitization to the hapten diphenylcyclopropenone (DPC). The CDR3 reads CSARDGQGDNEQYF. The CDR3 DNA follows: TGCAGTGCTAGAGACGGACAGGGGGACAACGAGCAGTACTTC.